Following are 5 T cell receptor beta chains from one sample sequenced in a study of blood T cells in healthy people across ages. Through a sample-barcoded 5' primer and a J-beta primer mix, a second PCR was run for roughly 7 to 11 cycles. TCRdb redid the calling of the 5' RACE reads with MiXCR, one entry per CDR3 protein. The sample includes approximately 600,000 distinct CDR3 sequences, 45% to 65% of them seen just once. The sequencing sample was made of blood. These receptors were collected from a man between 60 and 75 years old in good health.

The rearrangement joins TRBV2 to TRBJ2-7; 8 positions agree with TRBD2. The DNA end lines up better with TRBJ2-5; the J call may be wrong. The CDR3 totals 13 residues. Germline values: CDR1 SNHLY, CDR2 FYNNEI. The CDR3 loop is CASRRGAGETQYF. CDR3 DNA sequence: TGTGCCAGCAGGCGGGGGGCAGGGGAGACCCAGTACTTC.

In this sample, this clonotype turned up a few times. The chain's CDR3 is CASSLARGLDEQFF. CDR3 nucleotide sequence: TGTGCCAGCAGCTTAGCTAGGGGGCTGGATGAGCAGTTCTTC. This chain uses TRBV7-2 with TRBJ2-1; the match to TRBD1 covers 7 bases. J lost 8 bases, V lost 0 bases, and 4 bases had no gene match. This CDR3 has 14 amino acids. CDR1 and CDR2 from the germline V gene are SGHTA and FQGNSA.

The V call is TRBV29-1, the J call TRBJ2-3; 12 nucleotides agree with TRBD1. The CDR3 contains 14 residues. V lost 3 bases and J lost 5; bases outside the gene matches: 3. CDR1 is SQVTM and CDR2 is ANQGSEA in the germline V gene. In DNA form, the CDR3 reads TGCAGCGTTGAGAGGGACAGGGGGCTAGATACGCAGTATTTT. Translating gives CSVERDRGLDTQYF.

The chain carries TRBV4-1 and TRBJ1-2; a possible D gene is TRBD1 (6 bases). CDR1 and CDR2 from the germline V gene are MGHRA and YSYEKL. Trimming removed 5 bases at V and 6 bases at J, with 19 bases between. The CDR3 covers 15 residues. The CDR3 region has the DNA TGCGCCAGCAGCGACCACGCGACAGGAAGGGATGGCTACACCTTC. Its protein product is CASSDHATGRDGYTF.

The V gene is TRBV29-1, the J gene TRBJ2-1, with D possibly matching TRBD2 (5 bases). Germline assignment: CDR1 SQVTM and CDR2 ANQGSEA. CDR3 size: 12 residues. The V end was cut by 4 bases, the J end by 7 bases, with 11 bases between. The CDR3 nucleotides are TGCAGCGTTGTCCCTCCGGGAAATGAGCAGTTCTTC. Amino acid sequence: CSVVPPGNEQFF.